The clone carrying this T cell receptor beta chain has more than one count but fewer than ten. What it recognizes is unknown. The sample originates from a study of CD8 T cells in ankylosing spondylitis. Whole-study results and caveats: A TCR beta motif made of several highly homologous variants seemed typical of ankylosing spondylitis blood. Before this, some motif variants had been reported in reactive arthritis synovial fluid and blood.

The V end was cut by 1 base, the J end by 0 bases, with 9 bases between. The CDR3 contains 15 residues. CDR1 and CDR2 (germline): LGHNA, YSLEER. By quantitative 5'-RACE with molecular barcodes, the TCR beta libraries were made. TCRdb re-called the 5' RACE reads with MiXCR, one entry per CDR3 protein. The table shows over 700,000 distinct CDR3 sequences, with roughly 20% occurring only once. The receptor was isolated from a male donor with ankylosing spondylitis. J is TRBJ1-1 and V is TRBV4-3; no clear D. Sequencing was carried out using blood, either unsorted or a sorted T cell fraction (not recorded which). CDR3: CASSQAARLNTEAFF. Here the CDR3 DNA reads TGCGCCAGCAGCCAAGCGGCACGGCTGAACACTGAAGCTTTCTTT.